These 7 T cell receptor beta chains originate from one sample sequenced in a study of blood T cells in healthy people across ages. Primed by a sample-barcoded 5' primer and a J-beta primer mix, a second PCR proceeded for roughly 7 to 12 cycles. TCRdb re-called the 5' RACE reads through MiXCR, storing one row per CDR3 protein. The sample consists of about 830,000 distinct CDR3 sequences, about 62% of them appearing once. The sample taken for sequencing was blood. All receptors come from a man aged 30 to 39 in good health.

This rearrangement joins TRBV27 to TRBJ2-3; D not resolved. The CDR3 is 14 residues long. Deletions cut 8 bases from V and 4 bases from J, with 16 bases between. CDR1 is MNHEY, CDR2 SMNVEV, per germline (reference sequence). This CDR3 is CASAGSIASDTQYF. CDR3 DNA: TGTGCCAGCGCCGGCAGTATAGCATCAGATACGCAGTATTTT.

The chain couples TRBV7-6 to TRBJ1-1; no definite D call. The CDR3 consists of 16 residues. CDR1 is SGHVS and CDR2 is FNYEAQ in the germline V gene. V lost 6 bases and J 1 base, leaving 18 bases between the germline ends. This CDR3 reads CASSGRAASPNTEAFF. DNA for the CDR3: TGTGCCAGCAGTGGCAGAGCAGCCTCGCCGAACACTGAAGCTTTCTTT.

The chain employs TRBV12-3 or TRBV12-4 and TRBJ1-5; the D is unclear. CDR3 length equals 13 residues. Trimming left V 6 bases short and J 5 bases short, with 11 bases between. The CDR3 DNA follows: TGTGCCAGCAGGCATACGATTGATCAGCCCCAGCATTTT. Protein: CASRHTIDQPQHF.

The rearrangement links TRBV20-1 to TRBJ1-5; D is possibly TRBD1 (5 bases). The CDR3 length is 13 residues. Germline CDR1 DFQATT, CDR2 SNEGSKA (reference sequence). Written as DNA, the CDR3 is TGCAGCCATACGGGGCCGAGCAATCAGCCCCAGCATTTT. Protein sequence: CSHTGPSNQPQHF.

This chain's CDR3 is CASSRGSMGGNTYEQYF. CDR3 sequence (DNA): TGCGCCAGCAGCCGAGGCTCGATGGGCGGGAATACCTACGAGCAGTACTTC. V usage is TRBV4-3 and J usage is TRBJ2-7, with a possible D match to TRBD2 (6 bases). Germline V CDR1 and CDR2: LGHNA, YSLEER. This CDR3 is 17 amino acids long. V was trimmed by 4 bases and J by 2 bases, leaving 21 bases between them.

The CDR3 region has the DNA TGCGCCAGCAGCTTGTCGTGGGGCCAATACGAGCAGTACTTC. Translated: CASSLSWGQYEQYF. V gene TRBV5-1 combines with J gene TRBJ2-7; D is possibly TRBD1 (5 bases). V was cut by 1 base and J by 4 bases, with 12 bases left in between. This CDR3 region has 14 residues. CDR1 is SGHRS, CDR2 YFSETQ, per germline.

CDR3 coding DNA: TGTGCCAGCAGTGACGAGTTGGGGGGTGGCTACACCTTC. As protein: CASSDELGGGYTF. The chain joins TRBV6-4 to TRBJ1-2, with D perhaps TRBD1 (5 bases). V lost 2 bases, J lost 7 bases, and 11 bases lay in between. Germline loops: CDR1 MRHNA, CDR2 SNTAGT. CDR3 length: 13 residues.